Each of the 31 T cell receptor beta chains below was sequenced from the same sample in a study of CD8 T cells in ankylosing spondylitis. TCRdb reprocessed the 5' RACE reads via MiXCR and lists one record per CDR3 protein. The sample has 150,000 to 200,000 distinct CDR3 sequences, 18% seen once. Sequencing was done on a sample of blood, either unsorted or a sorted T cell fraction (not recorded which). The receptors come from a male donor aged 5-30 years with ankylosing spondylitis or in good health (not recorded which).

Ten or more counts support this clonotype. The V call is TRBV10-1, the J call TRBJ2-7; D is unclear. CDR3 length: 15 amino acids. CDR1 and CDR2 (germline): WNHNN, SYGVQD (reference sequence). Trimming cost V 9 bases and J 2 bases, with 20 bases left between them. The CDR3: CASPRIKASPYEQYV. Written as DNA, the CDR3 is TGCGCCAGTCCCCGGATCAAAGCGTCCCCCTACGAGCAGTACGTC.

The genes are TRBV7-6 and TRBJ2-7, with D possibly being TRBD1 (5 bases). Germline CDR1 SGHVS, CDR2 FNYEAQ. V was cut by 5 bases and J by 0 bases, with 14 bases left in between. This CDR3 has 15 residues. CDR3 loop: CASSKGPSSSYEQYV. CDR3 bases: TGTGCCAGCAGCAAGGGGCCCTCTTCCTCCTACGAGCAGTACGTC.

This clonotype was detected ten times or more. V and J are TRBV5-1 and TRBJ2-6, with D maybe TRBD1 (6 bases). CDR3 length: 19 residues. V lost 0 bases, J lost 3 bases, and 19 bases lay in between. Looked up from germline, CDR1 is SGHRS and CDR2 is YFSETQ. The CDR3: CASSLALGAPGLGANVLTF. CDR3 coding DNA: TGCGCCAGCAGCTTGGCTTTGGGGGCGCCCGGACTTGGGGCCAACGTCCTGACTTTC.

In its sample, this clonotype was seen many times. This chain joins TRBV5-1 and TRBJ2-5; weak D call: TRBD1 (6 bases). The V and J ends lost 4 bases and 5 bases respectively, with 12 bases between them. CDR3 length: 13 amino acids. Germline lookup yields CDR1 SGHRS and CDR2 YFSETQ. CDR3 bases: TGCGCCAGCAGCCCTGGTAGGGGGGAGACCCAGTACTTC. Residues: CASSPGRGETQYF. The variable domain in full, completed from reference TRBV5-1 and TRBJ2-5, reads KAGVTQTPRYLIKTRGQQVTLSCSPISGHRSVSWYQQTPGQGLQFLFEYFSETQRNKGNFPGRFSGRQFSNSRSEMNVSTLELGDSALYLCASSPGRGETQYFGPGTRLLVL.

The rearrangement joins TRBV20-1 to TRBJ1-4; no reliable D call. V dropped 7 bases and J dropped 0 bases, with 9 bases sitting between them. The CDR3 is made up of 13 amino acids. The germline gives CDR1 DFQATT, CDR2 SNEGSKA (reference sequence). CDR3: CSVGQPTNEKLFF. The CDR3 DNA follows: TGCAGTGTTGGTCAGCCAACTAATGAAAAACTGTTTTTT.

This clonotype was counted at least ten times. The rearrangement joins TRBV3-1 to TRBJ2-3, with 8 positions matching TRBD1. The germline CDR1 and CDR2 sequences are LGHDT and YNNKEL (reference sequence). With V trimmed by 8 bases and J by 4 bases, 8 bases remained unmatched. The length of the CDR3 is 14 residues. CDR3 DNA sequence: TGTGCCAGCTCGACAGGGGCTTCAGCAGATACGCAGTATTTT. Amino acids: CASSTGASADTQYF.

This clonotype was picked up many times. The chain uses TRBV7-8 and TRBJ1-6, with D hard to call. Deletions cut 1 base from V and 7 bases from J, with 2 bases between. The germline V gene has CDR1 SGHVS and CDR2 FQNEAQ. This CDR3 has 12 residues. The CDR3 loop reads CASSLDNSPLHF. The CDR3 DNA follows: TGTGCCAGCAGCTTAGACAATTCACCCCTCCACTTT.

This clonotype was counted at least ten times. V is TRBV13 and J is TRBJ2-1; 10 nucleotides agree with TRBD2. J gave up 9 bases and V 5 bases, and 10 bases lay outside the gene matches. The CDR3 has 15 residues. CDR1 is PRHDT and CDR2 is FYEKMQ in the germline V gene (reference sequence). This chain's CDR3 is CASSLASGSEGEQFF. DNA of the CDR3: TGTGCCAGCAGCCTCGCTAGCGGGAGTGAGGGTGAGCAGTTCTTC.

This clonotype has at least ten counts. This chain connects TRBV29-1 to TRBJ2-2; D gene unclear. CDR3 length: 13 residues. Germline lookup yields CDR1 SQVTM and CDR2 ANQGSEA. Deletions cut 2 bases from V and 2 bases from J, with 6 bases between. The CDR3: CSVENGNTGELFF. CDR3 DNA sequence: TGCAGCGTTGAAAACGGAAACACCGGGGAGCTGTTTTTT.

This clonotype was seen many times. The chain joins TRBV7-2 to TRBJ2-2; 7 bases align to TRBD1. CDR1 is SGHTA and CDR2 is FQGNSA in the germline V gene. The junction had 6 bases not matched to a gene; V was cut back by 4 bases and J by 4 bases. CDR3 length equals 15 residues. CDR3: CASSYRGQGTGELFF. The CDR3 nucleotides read TGTGCCAGCAGCTACAGGGGCCAGGGCACCGGGGAGCTGTTTTTT.

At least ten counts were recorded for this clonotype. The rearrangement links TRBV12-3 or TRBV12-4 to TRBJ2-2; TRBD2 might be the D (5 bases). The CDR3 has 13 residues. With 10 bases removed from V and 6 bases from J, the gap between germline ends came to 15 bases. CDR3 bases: TGTGCCATCCCTAGAGGGCCGGCCGGGGAGCTGTTTTTT. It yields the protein CAIPRGPAGELFF.

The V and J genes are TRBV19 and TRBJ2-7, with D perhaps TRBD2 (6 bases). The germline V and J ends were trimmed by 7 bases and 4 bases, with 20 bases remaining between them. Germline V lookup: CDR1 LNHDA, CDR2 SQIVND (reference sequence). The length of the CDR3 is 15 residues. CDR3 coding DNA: TGTGCCAGTACCATGCGGGGTCAGGGATTTTACGAGCAGTACTTC. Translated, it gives CASTMRGQGFYEQYF.

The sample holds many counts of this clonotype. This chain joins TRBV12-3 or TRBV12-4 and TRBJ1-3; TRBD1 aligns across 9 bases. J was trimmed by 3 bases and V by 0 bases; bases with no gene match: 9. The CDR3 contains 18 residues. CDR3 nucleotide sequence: TGTGCCAGCAGTTTAGCGAGAGGACAGGGGACTTTTGGAAACACCATATATTTT. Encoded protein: CASSLARGQGTFGNTIYF.

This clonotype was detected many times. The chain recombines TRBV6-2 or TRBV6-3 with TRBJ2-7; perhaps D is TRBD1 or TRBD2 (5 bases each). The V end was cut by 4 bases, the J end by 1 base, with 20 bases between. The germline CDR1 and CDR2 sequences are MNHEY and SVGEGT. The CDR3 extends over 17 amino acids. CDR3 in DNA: TGTGCCAGCAGTTCCCCGACCGGGACGGTGACATCCTACGAGCAGTACTTC. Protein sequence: CASSSPTGTVTSYEQYF.

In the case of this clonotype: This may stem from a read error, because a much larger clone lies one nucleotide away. DNA for the CDR3: TGTGCCAGCAGCCAAGATGGAGGGGGTAATGACCAGTTCTTC. Protein sequence: CASSQDGGGNDQFF. V is TRBV4-2 and J is TRBJ2-1, with D perhaps given as TRBD1 or TRBD2 (6 bases each). The CDR3 contains 14 residues. Germline V lookup: CDR1 LGHNA, CDR2 YNFKEQ.

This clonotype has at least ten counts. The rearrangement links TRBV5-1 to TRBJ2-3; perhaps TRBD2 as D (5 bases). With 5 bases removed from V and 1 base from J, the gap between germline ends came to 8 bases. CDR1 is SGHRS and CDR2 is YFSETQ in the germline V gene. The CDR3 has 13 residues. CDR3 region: CASRMEGTDTQYF. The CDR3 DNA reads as TGCGCCAGCAGAATGGAGGGCACAGATACGCAGTATTTT.

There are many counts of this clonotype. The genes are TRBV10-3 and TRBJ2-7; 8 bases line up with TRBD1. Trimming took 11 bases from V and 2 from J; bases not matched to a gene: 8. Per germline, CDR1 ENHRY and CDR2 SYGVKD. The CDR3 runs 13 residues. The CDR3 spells CALSLGQAYEQYF. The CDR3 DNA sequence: TGTGCCCTCTCGTTGGGACAGGCCTACGAGCAGTACTTC.

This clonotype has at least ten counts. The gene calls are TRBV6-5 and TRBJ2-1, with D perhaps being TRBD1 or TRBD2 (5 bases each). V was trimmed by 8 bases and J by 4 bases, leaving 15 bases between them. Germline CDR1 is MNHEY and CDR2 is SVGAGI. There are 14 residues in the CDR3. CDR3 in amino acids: CASVGLGGYNEQFF. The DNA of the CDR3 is TGTGCCAGCGTGGGGCTAGGAGGTTACAATGAGCAGTTCTTC.

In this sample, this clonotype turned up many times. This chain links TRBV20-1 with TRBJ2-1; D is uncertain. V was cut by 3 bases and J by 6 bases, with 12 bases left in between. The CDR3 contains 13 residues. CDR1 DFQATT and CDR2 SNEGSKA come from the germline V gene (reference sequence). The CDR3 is CSARLFGSNEQFF. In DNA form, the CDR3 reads TGCAGTGCTAGGCTTTTCGGAAGCAATGAGCAGTTCTTC.

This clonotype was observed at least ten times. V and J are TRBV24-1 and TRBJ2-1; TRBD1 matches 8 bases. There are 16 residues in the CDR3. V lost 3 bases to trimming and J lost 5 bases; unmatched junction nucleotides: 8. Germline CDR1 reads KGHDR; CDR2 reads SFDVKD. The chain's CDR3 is CATSDHGQGLDNEQFF. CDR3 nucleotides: TGTGCCACCAGTGATCACGGACAGGGTTTAGACAATGAGCAGTTCTTC.

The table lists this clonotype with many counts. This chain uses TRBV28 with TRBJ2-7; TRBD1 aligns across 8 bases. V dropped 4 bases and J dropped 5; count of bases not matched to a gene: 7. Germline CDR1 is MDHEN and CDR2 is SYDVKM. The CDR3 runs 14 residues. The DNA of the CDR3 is TGTGCCAGCAGTTCAAGGACAGGGACTCACGAGCAGTACGTC. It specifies CASSSRTGTHEQYV.

The DNA for the CDR3 is TGTGCCAGAAGGCCGACAGCCGGGAACACTGAAGCTTTCTTT. Amino acid sequence: CARRPTAGNTEAFF. This sequence joins TRBV12-3 or TRBV12-4 and TRBJ1-1, with D possibly matching TRBD1 (5 bases). The CDR3 has 14 residues. Trimming shortened V by 9 bases and J by 1 base, and 15 bases separated the two germline ends.

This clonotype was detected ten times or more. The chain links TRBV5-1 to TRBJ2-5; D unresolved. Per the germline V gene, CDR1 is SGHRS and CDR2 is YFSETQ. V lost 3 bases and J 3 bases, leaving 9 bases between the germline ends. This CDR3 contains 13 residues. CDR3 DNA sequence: TGCGCCAGCAGCTACGGACCCGAAGAGACCCAGTACTTC. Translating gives CASSYGPEETQYF.

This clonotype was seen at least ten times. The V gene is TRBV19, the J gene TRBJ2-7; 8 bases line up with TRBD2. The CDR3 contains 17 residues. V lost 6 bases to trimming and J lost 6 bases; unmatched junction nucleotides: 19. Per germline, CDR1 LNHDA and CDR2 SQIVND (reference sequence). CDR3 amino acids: CASSPRLAGWDSGEQYV. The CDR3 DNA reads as TGTGCCAGTAGCCCCCGATTAGCGGGATGGGATTCGGGCGAGCAGTACGTC.

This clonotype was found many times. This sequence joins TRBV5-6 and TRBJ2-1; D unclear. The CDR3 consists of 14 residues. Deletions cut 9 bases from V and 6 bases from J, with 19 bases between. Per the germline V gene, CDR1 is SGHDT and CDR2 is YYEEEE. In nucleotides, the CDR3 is TGTGCCATCAAGACCGGGTCAACGGGCAATGAGCAGTTCTTC. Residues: CAIKTGSTGNEQFF.

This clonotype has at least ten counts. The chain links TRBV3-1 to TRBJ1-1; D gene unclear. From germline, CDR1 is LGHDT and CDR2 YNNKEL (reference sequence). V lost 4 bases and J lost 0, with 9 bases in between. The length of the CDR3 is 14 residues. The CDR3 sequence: CASSLSGMNTEAFF. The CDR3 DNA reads TGTGCCAGCAGCCTCTCGGGGATGAACACTGAAGCTTTCTTT.

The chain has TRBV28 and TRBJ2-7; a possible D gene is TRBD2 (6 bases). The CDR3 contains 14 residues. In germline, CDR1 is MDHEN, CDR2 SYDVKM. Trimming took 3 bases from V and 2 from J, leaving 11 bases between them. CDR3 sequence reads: CASSFGAGPYEQYV. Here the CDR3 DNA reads TGTGCCAGCAGTTTCGGAGCGGGCCCCTACGAGCAGTACGTC.

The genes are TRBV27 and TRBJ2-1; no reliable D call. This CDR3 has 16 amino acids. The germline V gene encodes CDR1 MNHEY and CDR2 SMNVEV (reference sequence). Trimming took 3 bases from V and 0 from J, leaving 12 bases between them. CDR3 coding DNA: TGTGCCAGCAGTTTCAGAACGCGAGACTCCTACAATGAGCAGTTCTTC. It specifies CASSFRTRDSYNEQFF.

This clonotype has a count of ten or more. The CDR3 DNA sequence: TGTGCCAGCAGCTCCCCCCTTGCTGGTCGGCAGTTCTTC. Translated: CASSSPLAGRQFF. J is TRBJ2-1 and V is TRBV5-6; unclear D gene. V dropped 3 bases and J dropped 12 bases, with 16 bases sitting between them. The CDR3 is 13 amino acids. In germline, CDR1 is SGHDT, CDR2 YYEEEE.

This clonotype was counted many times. The chain's CDR3 is CASSKKARVRAKNLEQYF. The CDR3 coding sequence is TGTGCCAGCAGCAAAAAGGCCCGTGTCCGGGCCAAGAACTTGGAGCAGTACTTC. This rearrangement joins TRBV21-1 to TRBJ2-7; the table's D call of TRBD1 was not tested on the DNA. TRBV21-1 corresponds to a pseudogene. The CDR3 runs to 18 residues.

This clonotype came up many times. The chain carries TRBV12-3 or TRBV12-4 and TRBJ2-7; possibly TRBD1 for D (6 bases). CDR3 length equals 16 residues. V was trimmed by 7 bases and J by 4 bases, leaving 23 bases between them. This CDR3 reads CASTHYTGNRPYEQYF. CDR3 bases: TGTGCCAGCACCCACTACACAGGGAACAGGCCATACGAGCAGTACTTC.